Each of the 31 T cell receptor beta chains below was sequenced from the same sample in a study of vaccination and CD4 T cells after COVID-19 (dated 2022 in TCRdb). Library generation was performed with PCR. Sequencing relied on an Illumina iSeq 100. TCR sequencing of DNA from cultured CD4+ T cells used the Oncomine TCR Beta short-read assay at the Johns Hopkins FTIC core. TCRdb ran its own pipeline on the public reads, namely fastp trimming at Q25 and MiXCR clone calling, and kept in-frame beta chains. All rows with the same CDR3 protein become a single entry with the most common DNA and genes. The sample records approximately 22,000 distinct CDR3 sequences, 60% of which are singletons. Jointly, the top ten make up 10% to 15% of the sample. Their antigens remain unidentified. In light of the paper, this sample's treatment or condition label describes: approximately 10-day PBMC culture with coronavirus spike peptide pools or control peptides (ViraFEST assay).

The source was CD4+ T cells from blood, cultured in vitro, collected after SARS-CoV-2 vaccination. These receptors came from a human donor who received a COVID-19 vaccine.

This clonotype was observed a few times. The V gene is TRBV2, the J gene TRBJ2-1, with D hard to call. Trimming shortened V by 7 bases and J by 3 bases, and 13 bases separated the two germline ends. There are 14 residues in the CDR3. Germline loops: CDR1 SNHLY, CDR2 FYNNEI. CDR3 DNA sequence: TGTGCCAGCATCGAGAGTCCGAACTACAATGAGCAGTTCTTC. This codes for CASIESPNYNEQFF.

The V and J genes are TRBV30 and TRBJ1-4, with 7 bases lining up with TRBD1. This CDR3 contains 14 residues. Germline CDR1 GTSNPN, CDR2 SVGIG (reference sequence). The trim removed 6 bases at V and 2 bases at J, leaving 6 bases unmatched. The CDR3 DNA reads TGTGCCTGCCCCACAGGGGATACTAATGAAAAACTGTTTTTT. Translated, it gives CACPTGDTNEKLFF.

The chain has TRBV5-1 and TRBJ2-1; 11 bases map to TRBD1. Germline CDR1 is SGHRS and CDR2 is YFSETQ. V dropped 4 bases and J dropped 7; count of bases not matched to a gene: 7. The CDR3 has 15 amino acids. Here the CDR3 DNA reads TGCGCCAGCAGCCCGGGGACAGGGGGGACGAATGAGCAGTTCTTC. Its protein is CASSPGTGGTNEQFF.

The chain joins TRBV20-1 to TRBJ2-7; 8 positions match TRBD1. This CDR3 contains 15 residues. Germline V gene lookup returns CDR1 DFQATT and CDR2 SNEGSKA (reference sequence). V shed 5 bases, J shed 6 bases, and the junction held 15 bases outside the gene matches. The CDR3 protein is CSARALDRGRGEQYF. The DNA for the CDR3 is TGCAGTGCTCGCGCATTAGACAGGGGCAGGGGCGAGCAGTACTTC.

The chain joins TRBV19 to TRBJ2-2, with D unresolved. The CDR3 contains 15 residues. The V gene's germline CDR1 is LNHDA and CDR2 SQIVND (reference sequence). V dropped 5 bases and J dropped 2 bases, with 12 bases sitting between them. CDR3 in DNA: TGTGCCAGTAGTTTTGATATAAAAAACACCGGGGAGCTGTTTTTT. Protein sequence: CASSFDIKNTGELFF.

The chain uses TRBV18 and TRBJ1-6, with unresolved D. The ends were cut back, 5 bases at V and 5 bases at J, with 4 bases in the middle. The V gene's germline CDR1 is KGHSH and CDR2 LQKENI. The CDR3 contains 12 residues. The CDR3 coding sequence is TGTGCCAGCTCAACTGATAATTCACCCCTCCACTTT. Protein: CASSTDNSPLHF.

The chain combines TRBV20-1 with TRBJ2-3, with 8 bases matching TRBD2. V shed 2 bases and J 5 bases; nucleotides not matched to a gene: 9. Looked up from germline, CDR1 is DFQATT and CDR2 is SNEGSKA (reference sequence). The CDR3 runs 15 residues. DNA for the CDR3: TGCAGTGCTAGAAGGTCGGGGGGGCGGGGAGATACGCAGTATTTT. It specifies CSARRSGGRGDTQYF.

V is TRBV24-1 and J is TRBJ2-7, with D perhaps matching TRBD1 (6 bases). CDR3 length: 12 amino acids. Trimming cost V 3 bases and J 4 bases, with 6 bases left between them. Per germline, CDR1 KGHDR and CDR2 SFDVKD. CDR3: CATSDQGYEQYF. The CDR3 DNA sequence: TGTGCCACCAGTGATCAGGGGTACGAGCAGTACTTC.

The chain links TRBV29-1 to TRBJ1-1; no definite D call. The CDR3 totals 13 residues. With 1 base removed from V and 0 bases from J, the gap between germline ends came to 6 bases. CDR1 SQVTM and CDR2 ANQGSEA come from the germline V gene. CDR3 residues: CSVEGQMNTEAFF. The DNA of the CDR3 is TGCAGCGTTGAAGGCCAGATGAACACTGAAGCTTTCTTT.

The CDR3 bases are TGTGCCATCACCCGGGACAGGTATGGCTACACCTTC. This gives the protein CAITRDRYGYTF. This chain uses TRBV10-3 with TRBJ1-2; 8 bases agree with TRBD1. Per the germline V gene, CDR1 is ENHRY and CDR2 is SYGVKD. This CDR3 region has 12 residues. Unmatched junction bases numbered 3, after V lost 7 bases and J lost 5 bases.

The rearrangement uses TRBV7-2 and TRBJ2-3; the D call may be TRBD1 or TRBD2 (5 bases each). V gave up 1 base and J gave up 3 bases, with 14 bases separating them. The V gene's germline CDR1 is SGHTA and CDR2 FQGNSA. The CDR3 length is 16 residues. The CDR3 coding sequence is TGTGCCAGCAGCTTAGGGCAGGGATCGGGGACAGATACGCAGTATTTT. Its translation is CASSLGQGSGTDTQYF.

The V gene is TRBV6-1, the J gene TRBJ2-3, with D unresolved. The V gene lost 6 bases and the J gene lost 0 bases, with 4 bases spanning the gap. Germline CDR1 is MNHNS and CDR2 is SASEGT. CDR3 length: 12 amino acids. The CDR3 here is CASRTSTDTQYF. The CDR3 nucleotides read TGTGCCAGCAGGACTAGCACAGATACGCAGTATTTT.

The J gene is TRBJ2-5, the V gene TRBV5-1; 14 bases align to TRBD2. V was clipped by 6 bases and J by 5 bases; unmatched bases: 18. This CDR3 is built from 19 residues. Per germline, CDR1 SGHRS and CDR2 YFSETQ. The CDR3: CASTLLGTSGGSFGETQYF. CDR3 bases: TGCGCCAGCACCCTACTAGGGACTAGCGGGGGCTCTTTCGGTGAGACCCAGTACTTC.

About this clonotype: The germline gene is not matched at one end of the junction; a read error may be the cause. V gene TRBV6-1 combines with J gene TRBJ1-2; D might be TRBD1 (6 bases). This CDR3 spans 15 amino acids. CDR1 and CDR2 (germline): MNHNS, SASEGT. The CDR3 bases are TGTGCCAGCAGCGAAGGGCGCGGACAGATTTATGGCTACACCTTC. This sequence encodes CASSEGRGQIYGYTF.

The chain employs TRBV7-3 and TRBJ2-2; the D gene is possibly TRBD1 (5 bases). This CDR3 has 15 residues. The V end was cut by 5 bases, the J end by 2 bases, with 12 bases between. Germline V gene lookup returns CDR1 SGHTA and CDR2 FQGTGA. The CDR3 loop reads CASSLRGRNTGELFF. The CDR3 DNA reads as TGTGCCAGCAGCCTAAGGGGCCGTAACACCGGGGAGCTGTTTTTT.

This rearrangement joins TRBV10-1 to TRBJ2-3; tentative D call: TRBD1 (5 bases). Trimming took off 3 bases at V and 6 bases at J, with 16 bases between the two ends. Germline lookup yields CDR1 WNHNN and CDR2 SYGVQD (reference sequence). The CDR3 runs 15 residues. The CDR3: CASSDGTSQGDTQYF. The DNA of the CDR3 is TGCGCCAGCAGTGATGGCACCAGCCAGGGCGATACGCAGTATTTT.

The chain carries TRBV10-3 and TRBJ2-7; 12 nucleotides align to TRBD1. CDR3 size: 14 residues. The V and J ends lost 6 bases and 8 bases, in that order; junction bases with no gene match: 8. From germline, CDR1 is ENHRY and CDR2 SYGVKD. The CDR3 spells CAIRRGQGAPKQYF. The DNA for the CDR3 is TGTGCCATCAGGAGGGGACAGGGGGCTCCTAAGCAGTACTTC.

The chain uses TRBV24-1 and TRBJ2-2; the match to TRBD2 covers 13 bases. The V segment lost 0 bases and the J segment 3 bases; nucleotides outside the gene matches: 3. The germline gives CDR1 KGHDR, CDR2 SFDVKD. This CDR3 region has 18 residues. The DNA of the CDR3 is TGTGCCACCAGTGATTTGACTAGCGGGGGGGCACACACCGGGGAGCTGTTTTTT. It is translated as CATSDLTSGGAHTGELFF.

The gene calls are TRBV27 and TRBJ2-7, with D possibly TRBD1 on 6 matching bases. Trimming shortened V by 8 bases and J by 0 bases, and 17 bases separated the two germline ends. This CDR3 comprises 15 residues. Germline loops: CDR1 MNHEY, CDR2 SMNVEV (reference sequence). Here the CDR3 reads CASSFRGHHSYEQYF. In nucleotides, the CDR3 is TGTGCCAGCTCTTTCAGGGGACACCACTCCTACGAGCAGTACTTC.

This clonotype rates as large. This rearrangement joins TRBV19 to TRBJ1-5, with TRBD1 matching 8 bases. This CDR3 contains 13 residues. After removal of 10 bases from V and 5 bases from J, the junction contained 7 bases not matched to a gene. Per the germline V gene, CDR1 is LNHDA and CDR2 is SQIVND (reference sequence). The CDR3 DNA reads as TGTGCCACCCTTACAGGGGGTGATCAGCCCCAGCATTTT. This gives the protein CATLTGGDQPQHF.

This clonotype is termed medium-sized. The CDR3: CATSDPGTSTSGEQFF. As DNA, the CDR3 is TGTGCCACCAGTGACCCCGGGACTAGCACGTCCGGTGAGCAGTTCTTC. V usage is TRBV24-1 and J usage is TRBJ2-1; 9 nucleotides line up with TRBD2. This CDR3 contains 16 residues. V trimming: 4 bases; J trimming: 9 bases; junction bases outside the gene matches: 12. Germline assignment: CDR1 KGHDR and CDR2 SFDVKD.

The chain joins TRBV20-1 to TRBJ1-2; maybe TRBD1 (6 bases). The CDR3 is made up of 12 amino acids. The V end was cut by 5 bases, the J end by 7 bases, with 14 bases between. The germline CDR1 and CDR2 sequences are DFQATT and SNEGSKA (reference sequence). CDR3 loop: CSAPQGTGGYTF. The CDR3 DNA sequence: TGCAGTGCTCCTCAGGGGACGGGTGGCTACACCTTC.

The V gene is TRBV11-1, the J gene TRBJ1-2; D may be TRBD1 (5 bases). V was shortened by 5 bases and J by 3 bases, with 13 bases between the two germline ends. CDR1 is SGHAT, CDR2 FQDESV, per germline (reference sequence). The CDR3 has 14 amino acids. The CDR3 sequence: CASSLTGYDYGYTF. The CDR3 region has the DNA TGTGCCAGCAGCCTAACAGGTTATGACTATGGCTACACCTTC.

This clonotype was found a few times. The chain employs TRBV10-3 and TRBJ2-2; D remains unclear. Deletions cut 1 base from V and 3 bases from J, with 0 bases between. This CDR3 has 12 residues. Germline V gene lookup returns CDR1 ENHRY and CDR2 SYGVKD. The CDR3 region is CAISEYTGELFF. The CDR3 bases are TGTGCCATCAGTGAGTACACCGGGGAGCTGTTTTTT.

V usage is TRBV3-1 and J usage is TRBJ2-5; D might be TRBD1 or TRBD2, each matching 7 bases. Germline-derived CDR1 and CDR2 are LGHDT and YNNKEL (reference sequence). V shed 0 bases and J shed 9 bases, with 14 bases lying between them. The CDR3 is 14 amino acids. This chain's CDR3 is CASSQETGREAQYF. The CDR3 DNA follows: TGTGCCAGCAGCCAAGAGACAGGGAGGGAGGCCCAGTACTTC.

The rearrangement links TRBV19 to TRBJ1-1, with 7 bases that match TRBD1. Germline lookup yields CDR1 LNHDA and CDR2 SQIVND (reference sequence). Germline trimming cut 1 base from V and 3 bases from J; bases unmatched to any gene: 8. There are 16 residues in the CDR3. The CDR3 coding sequence is TGTGCCAGTAGTATAGCCCCCGGGACAGTGCACACTGAAGCTTTCTTT. Its translation: CASSIAPGTVHTEAFF.

The rearrangement uses TRBV7-6 and TRBJ2-1; D call uncertain. V was shortened by 5 bases and J by 7 bases, with 9 bases between the two germline ends. The CDR3 spans 12 residues. Germline V gene sequence: CDR1 SGHVS, CDR2 FNYEAQ. The CDR3 loop is CASSRDWNEQFF. The DNA of the CDR3 is TGTGCCAGCAGCAGAGATTGGAATGAGCAGTTCTTC.

The rearrangement uses TRBV19 and TRBJ1-2, with D hard to call. Trimming stripped 3 bases from V and 4 bases from J, with 12 bases between. CDR3 length equals 14 residues. Germline V CDR1 and CDR2: LNHDA, SQIVND (reference sequence). The CDR3 region has the DNA TGTGCCAGTAGTATTGAGTCGGAGATCTATGGCTACACCTTC. This sequence encodes CASSIESEIYGYTF.

This chain links TRBV18 with TRBJ1-2; 7 positions match TRBD1. The CDR3 is made up of 15 amino acids. Germline loops: CDR1 KGHSH, CDR2 LQKENI. V lost 3 bases and J lost 3; bases outside the gene matches: 7. DNA for the CDR3: TGTGCCAGCTCACCCGACAGGGACGACGACTATGGCTACACCTTC. Residues: CASSPDRDDDYGYTF.

This rearrangement joins TRBV6-1 to TRBJ2-3, with 12 bases aligning to TRBD2. The V gene's germline CDR1 is MNHNS and CDR2 SASEGT. The J segment lost 5 bases and the V segment lost 5 bases, leaving 5 bases of the junction unmatched. CDR3 size: 15 residues. CDR3 sequence (DNA): TGTGCCAGCAGTCTAGCGGGGGGGCAGGGAGATACGCAGTATTTT. It codes for CASSLAGGQGDTQYF.

The chain has TRBV4-1 and TRBJ1-6, with 9 bases matching TRBD1. The V segment lost 1 base and the J segment 8 bases; nucleotides outside the gene matches: 12. Germline CDR1 is MGHRA and CDR2 is YSYEKL. The CDR3 length is 18 residues. The CDR3: CASSQVLRDRENDSPLHF. CDR3 in DNA: TGCGCCAGCAGCCAAGTCTTGCGGGACAGGGAGAATGATTCACCCCTCCACTTT.